These 22 T cell receptor beta chains came from one sample sequenced in a study of control samples from healthy donors and cancer patients (TCRdb year 2020). Library generation was performed with the immunoSEQ multiplex PCR assay. TCRdb took over this immuneACCESS table, retaining in-frame rearrangements with V and J assigned. Such tables are incomplete; in checked studies, under half of the missing clones stem from an unresolved V gene, and the remainder is unexplained. The sample profile shows 25,000 to 30,000 clones; around nine tenths of them were found once. Approximately 1.5% of the sample is in the top ten clones. Sample: PBMCs. The receptors stem from a woman aged 40 to 55 with lung cancer.

This rearrangement joins TRBV4-1 to TRBJ2-7; D gene ambiguous. The CDR3 runs to 14 residues. In germline, CDR1 is MGHRA, CDR2 YSYEKL. V shed 1 base and J shed 3 bases, with 10 bases lying between them. The CDR3, as DNA: TGCGCCAGCAGCCAAGTAGTACAGCTCTACGAGCAGTACTTC. As protein: CASSQVVQLYEQYF.

The rearrangement joins TRBV12-3 or TRBV12-4 to TRBJ2-7; no clear D gene. This CDR3 comprises 12 residues. V dropped 5 bases and J dropped 3 bases, with 8 bases sitting between them. In DNA form, the CDR3 reads TGTGCCAGCAGTGGAGATCGCTACGAGCAGTACTTC. The encoded protein is CASSGDRYEQYF.

The V gene is TRBV15, the J gene TRBJ2-3; D ambiguous. V was shortened by 0 bases and J by 10 bases, with 11 bases between the two germline ends. The CDR3 sequence is 13 residues long. The germline V gene encodes CDR1 LNHNV and CDR2 YYDKDF (reference sequence). This chain's CDR3 is CATSRELGSPQYF. DNA for the CDR3: TGTGCCACCAGCAGAGAGCTTGGAAGCCCGCAGTATTTT. Full variable domain (outside the CDR3, taken from reference TRBV15 and TRBJ2-3): DAMVIQNPRYQVTQFGKPVTLSCSQTLNHNVMYWYQQKSSQAPKLLFHYYDKDFNNEADTPDNFQSRRPNTSFCFLDIRSPGLGDTAMYLCATSRELGSPQYFGPGTRLTVL.

V usage is TRBV19 and J usage is TRBJ2-3, with D perhaps matching TRBD2 (6 bases). Trimming took off 7 bases at V and 2 bases at J, with 16 bases between the two ends. This CDR3 has 15 amino acids. The germline CDR1 and CDR2 sequences are LNHDA and SQIVND (reference sequence). CDR3 protein: CASTSSGLPTDTQYF. The CDR3 region has the DNA TGTGCCAGTACCTCTTCGGGACTCCCCACAGATACGCAGTATTTT.

J is TRBJ1-5 and V is TRBV4-3; TRBD1 might be the D (6 bases). The CDR3 has 16 amino acids. Germline CDR1 is LGHNA and CDR2 is YSLEER. V dropped 0 bases and J dropped 9 bases, with 18 bases sitting between them. The CDR3 here is CASSQDLGQSVRPQHF. The CDR3 nucleotides are TGCGCCAGCAGCCAAGATTTAGGACAGTCGGTTCGGCCCCAGCATTTT.

The chain has TRBV13 and TRBJ2-2, with TRBD2 identical over 12 bases. CDR1 and CDR2 from the germline V gene are PRHDT and FYEKMQ (reference sequence). The CDR3 runs 17 residues. V was pared by 3 bases and J by 4 bases, with 6 bases of the junction left unmatched. CDR3 bases: TGTGCCAGCAGCTTCCGACTAGCGGGGGTGCCCACCGGGGAGCTGTTTTTT. Translating gives CASSFRLAGVPTGELFF.

The chain recombines TRBV19 with TRBJ2-1; D is uncertain. Germline loops: CDR1 LNHDA, CDR2 SQIVND (reference sequence). This CDR3 contains 15 residues. The ends were cut back, 9 bases at V and 2 bases at J, with 17 bases in the middle. DNA for the CDR3: TGTGCCAGCCGGTCCGGGCCACCGCCCTACAATGAGCAGTTCTTC. Translation gives CASRSGPPPYNEQFF.

V is TRBV7-9 and J is TRBJ1-4; D remains ambiguous. V gave up 3 bases and J gave up 8 bases, with 7 bases separating them. The CDR3 extends over 12 amino acids. Germline loops: CDR1 SEHNR, CDR2 FQNEAQ (reference sequence). CDR3 DNA: TGTGCCAGCAGCTTCGATAGGGAAAAACTGTTTTTT. It yields the protein CASSFDREKLFF.

The chain couples TRBV2 to TRBJ1-5, with no clear D. V gave up 2 bases and J gave up 0 bases, with 8 bases separating them. CDR1 SNHLY and CDR2 FYNNEI come from the germline V gene. There are 15 residues in the CDR3. CDR3 loop: CASSENRFSNQPQHF. The CDR3 coding sequence is TGTGCCAGCAGTGAAAATCGATTTAGCAATCAGCCCCAGCATTTT.

The gene calls are TRBV29-1 and TRBJ1-1, with D perhaps matching TRBD1 (6 bases). V was trimmed by 6 bases and J by 1 base, leaving 15 bases between them. Germline values: CDR1 SQVTM, CDR2 ANQGSEA. The CDR3 spans 14 residues. The DNA for the CDR3 is TGCAGCGTACTAAAGGGGGGGAGGAACACTGAAGCTTTCTTT. Translation: CSVLKGGRNTEAFF. Together with reference TRBV29-1 and TRBJ1-1, the CDR3 gives the full variable domain: SAVISQKPSRDICQRGTSLTIQCQVDSQVTMMFWYRQQPGQSLTLIATANQGSEATYESGFVIDKFPISRPNLTFSTLTVSNMSPEDSSIYLCSVLKGGRNTEAFFGQGTRLTVV.

This clone has a handful of counts. Other DNA sequences in this sample translate to the same CDR3. This chain joins TRBV9 and TRBJ2-5, with TRBD2 matching over 12 bases. The trim removed 2 bases at V and 2 bases at J, leaving 4 bases unmatched. This CDR3 comprises 16 residues. Germline CDR1 SGDLS, CDR2 YYNGEE. DNA for the CDR3: TGTGCCAGCAGCGTCGGACTAGCGGGAAAACAAGAGACCCAGTACTTC. Amino acid sequence: CASSVGLAGKQETQYF.

The V and J genes are TRBV5-1 and TRBJ1-2, with D hard to call. Germline assignment: CDR1 SGHRS and CDR2 YFSETQ. Trimming removed 0 bases at V and 7 bases at J, with 10 bases between. The CDR3 is made up of 13 amino acids. CDR3 bases: TGCGCCAGCAGCTTGGAAAACGGAGTTGGCTACACCTTC. As protein: CASSLENGVGYTF.

This clone was observed a handful of times. This chain uses TRBV5-1 with TRBJ2-2; a possible D gene is TRBD2 (5 bases). Looked up from germline, CDR1 is SGHRS and CDR2 is YFSETQ. V lost 0 bases and J 3 bases, leaving 9 bases between the germline ends. The CDR3 contains 15 residues. DNA for the CDR3: TGCGCCAGCAGCTTGGCGGGATTTGACACCGGGGAGCTGTTTTTT. It yields the protein CASSLAGFDTGELFF.

V usage is TRBV4-2 and J usage is TRBJ2-1; 7 nucleotides align to TRBD2. Germline assignment: CDR1 LGHNA and CDR2 YNFKEQ. V shed 0 bases, J shed 0 bases, and the junction held 5 bases outside the gene matches. The CDR3 has 17 amino acids. The CDR3 nucleotides are TGTGCCAGCAGCCAAGAGGGAGGGACTCCCTCCTACAATGAGCAGTTCTTC. Translated: CASSQEGGTPSYNEQFF.

V gene TRBV30 combines with J gene TRBJ2-1; TRBD1 aligns across 9 bases. CDR1 and CDR2 (germline): GTSNPN, SVGIG (reference sequence). J was trimmed by 9 bases and V by 2 bases; bases with no gene match: 5. The length of the CDR3 is 13 residues. Here the CDR3 DNA reads TGTGCCTGGAGTTCGGACAGGGGCGGTGAGCAGTTCTTC. This encodes CAWSSDRGGEQFF. The variable domain in full, completed from reference TRBV30 and TRBJ2-1, reads SQTIHQWPATLVQPVGSPLSLECTVEGTSNPNLYWYRQAAGRGLQLLFYSVGIGQISSEVPQNLSASRPQDRQFILSSKKLLLSDSGFYLCAWSSDRGGEQFFGPGTRLTVL.

The V and J genes are TRBV6-1 and TRBJ2-1; a weak D match, TRBD1 (5 bases). The CDR3 is 16 residues long. Germline assignment: CDR1 MNHNS and CDR2 SASEGT. V dropped 2 bases and J dropped 7 bases, with 18 bases sitting between them. Here the CDR3 DNA reads TGTGCCAGCAGTGAAATACATGGGCAGGGTAAAAATGAGCAGTTCTTC. It is translated as CASSEIHGQGKNEQFF.

The gene calls are TRBV5-1 and TRBJ2-7, with a weak D call TRBD1 (6 bases). The CDR3 consists of 12 residues. Trimming stripped 2 bases from V and 4 bases from J, with 7 bases between. From germline, CDR1 is SGHRS and CDR2 YFSETQ. The CDR3 loop is CASSFQGYEQYF. The CDR3 DNA follows: TGCGCCAGCAGCTTTCAGGGGTACGAGCAGTACTTC. Full variable domain (remainder filled in from reference TRBV5-1 and TRBJ2-7): KAGVTQTPRYLIKTRGQQVTLSCSPISGHRSVSWYQQTPGQGLQFLFEYFSETQRNKGNFPGRFSGRQFSNSRSEMNVSTLELGDSALYLCASSFQGYEQYFGPGTRLTVT.

This chain links TRBV28 with TRBJ2-3; the match to TRBD2 covers 8 bases. CDR1 MDHEN and CDR2 SYDVKM come from the germline V gene. V shed 7 bases, J shed 1 base, and the junction held 10 bases outside the gene matches. This CDR3 contains 16 residues. The CDR3 sequence: CASNPPGGLGTDTQYF. Here the CDR3 DNA reads TGTGCCAGCAATCCCCCGGGGGGGCTGGGCACAGATACGCAGTATTTT.

This clone was detected only once. This chain joins TRBV2 and TRBJ2-7; 8 nucleotides match TRBD1. The trim removed 7 bases at V and 2 bases at J, leaving 10 bases unmatched. The CDR3 length is 15 residues. Germline-derived CDR1 and CDR2 are SNHLY and FYNNEI. CDR3 loop: CASTTGQVPTYEQYF. CDR3 bases: TGTGCCAGCACTACGGGACAGGTACCTACCTACGAGCAGTACTTC.

This clone was seen more than once but under ten times. The chain couples TRBV6-1 to TRBJ1-6, with D possibly matching TRBD1 (6 bases). Germline CDR1 is MNHNS and CDR2 is SASEGT. V gave up 0 bases and J gave up 8 bases, with 11 bases separating them. This CDR3 has 15 residues. CDR3: CASSEARGAHSPLHF. CDR3 DNA: TGTGCCAGCAGTGAAGCGCGGGGGGCGCATTCACCCCTCCACTTT.

The chain employs TRBV19 and TRBJ1-1; 9 nucleotides agree with TRBD1. The CDR3 is 13 residues long. V was clipped by 11 bases and J by 2 bases; unmatched bases: 6. Germline V gene data show CDR1 as LNHDA and CDR2 as SQIVND (reference sequence). The CDR3 sequence: CAAKGQGNTEAFF. The CDR3 DNA is TGTGCCGCTAAGGGACAGGGAAACACTGAAGCTTTCTTT.

This chain uses TRBV19 with TRBJ1-2; no clear D gene. From germline, CDR1 is LNHDA and CDR2 SQIVND (reference sequence). CDR3 length: 14 amino acids. V was shortened by 3 bases and J by 7 bases, with 15 bases between the two germline ends. The CDR3 DNA sequence: TGTGCCAGTAGTATTGGAGGGTCGGGCTTTGGCTACACCTTC. This encodes CASSIGGSGFGYTF.